This T cell receptor (beta chain) was found in a study of Ad26.COV2.S vaccination and SARS-CoV-2 variants. Background on the study: The COV1001 Ad26.COV2.S trial arm included the donor. Study findings and constraints: After vaccination, reports described spike-specific CD8+ and CD4+ T cell responses as showing substantial breadth.

The repertoire was sequenced with immunoSEQ multiplex PCR; TCRdb's copy has only in-frame clones and lacks some. This table holds approximately 300,000 clones, around four fifths found once. The count of this clone is one. Antigen unknown. The treatment denotes: roughly 20 received Ad26.COV2.S at low or high dose, single or two shots; a few received placebo; per-sample allocation not given. At day 63 after the first vaccine or placebo injection, samples were drawn. This CDR3 is 14 amino acids long. The rearrangement uses TRBV21-1 and TRBJ2-7; the DNA was not compared with TRBD1, the D call given in the table. TRBV21-1 is given as a pseudogene. The clonotype was recovered from a person between 18 and 60 years old who received the Ad26.COV2.S COVID-19 vaccine or a placebo. The sample consisted of peripheral blood, taken in a trial of Ad26.COV2.S vaccine versus placebo. CDR3 residues: CASSPRDRVYEQYF. The CDR3 DNA reads as TGTGCCAGCAGCCCCCGGGACAGGGTATACGAGCAGTACTTC.